These 11 T cell receptor beta chains were sequenced from one sample in a study of metastatic and nonmetastatic thyroid tumors. TCRdb re-called the PCR reads via MiXCR. Seen here are 45,000 or so clones, roughly 15% observed once, and the top ten hold about 20%. Thyroid surgery was preceded by no treatment in any patient. The sequencing sample was made of blood. The origin of the receptors is a female donor with papillary thyroid cancer or a benign thyroid nodule (not recorded which). Some clones in this sample may be carry-over from other donors' samples.

The rearrangement uses TRBV28 and TRBJ2-1, with TRBD2 identical over 9 bases. The germline V gene has CDR1 MDHEN and CDR2 SYDVKM. The CDR3 is made up of 17 amino acids. J lost 4 bases, V lost 3 bases, and 10 bases had no gene match. CDR3 protein: CASSFSSLAGTYNEQFF. The CDR3 bases are TGTGCCAGCAGTTTTTCCTCTCTAGCGGGAACGTACAATGAGCAGTTCTTC.

This clone has ten or more counts. CDR3 amino acids: CASSFLGEEQYF. The CDR3 nucleotides read TGTGCCAGCTCCTTCCTCGGGGAGGAGCAGTACTTC. V is TRBV7-6 and J is TRBJ2-7; D is perhaps TRBD2 (5 bases). CDR1 and CDR2 (germline): SGHVS, FNYEAQ. CDR3 size: 12 residues. V lost 8 bases and J 7 bases, leaving 15 bases between the germline ends.

This clone was seen a handful of times. In DNA form, the CDR3 reads TGTGCCAGCAGACCCCAGGGCCGGGGGACTGAAGCTTTCTTT. It is translated as CASRPQGRGTEAFF. The chain couples TRBV27 to TRBJ1-1; D perhaps matches TRBD1 (5 bases). In germline, CDR1 is MNHEY, CDR2 SMNVEV (reference sequence). V lost 6 bases to trimming and J lost 5 bases, with 16 bases between them. The CDR3 contains 14 residues.

This clone was seen ten or more times. This chain links TRBV6-5 with TRBJ2-3; D might be TRBD1 (5 bases). CDR1 is MNHEY and CDR2 is SVGAGI in the germline V gene. Trimming stripped 4 bases from V and 0 bases from J, with 17 bases between. The CDR3 is made up of 17 amino acids. The CDR3 sequence is CASSSPRVQDSTDTQYF. In nucleotides, the CDR3 is TGTGCCAGCAGTTCCCCCAGGGTACAAGATAGCACAGATACGCAGTATTTT.

J is TRBJ1-6 and V is TRBV19, with D possibly matching TRBD1 (5 bases). Germline values: CDR1 LNHDA, CDR2 SQIVND (reference sequence). Deletions cut 11 bases from V and 0 bases from J, with 5 bases between. The CDR3 loop spans 12 amino acids. CDR3 residues: CAGGSYNSPLHF. The CDR3 bases are TGTGCCGGGGGCTCCTATAATTCACCCCTCCACTTT. Filled out from reference TRBV19 and TRBJ1-6, the complete variable domain reads DGGITQSPKYLFRKEGQNVTLSCEQNLNHDAMYWYRQDPGQGLRLIYYSQIVNDFQKGDIAEGYSVSREKKESFPLTVTSAQKNPTAFYLCAGGSYNSPLHFGNGTRLTVT.

This clone was found many times. The genes are TRBV2 and TRBJ2-7; D is perhaps TRBD1 or TRBD2 (5 bases each). This CDR3 is 12 amino acids long. V lost 3 bases, J lost 3 bases, and 6 bases lay in between. In germline, CDR1 is SNHLY, CDR2 FYNNEI. CDR3 bases: TGTGCCAGCAGTGATGGGGGCTACGAGCAGTACTTC. Protein product: CASSDGGYEQYF.

This clone was counted many times. The rearrangement uses TRBV18 and TRBJ1-5; 7 bases are shared with TRBD1. Losses at the gene ends were 3 bases for V and 2 bases for J; bases not matched to a gene: 4. Germline CDR1 is KGHSH and CDR2 is LQKENI. The CDR3 totals 15 residues. The CDR3: CASSPLTGRNQPQHF. The CDR3 DNA reads TGTGCCAGCTCACCCCTGACAGGGCGCAATCAGCCCCAGCATTTT.

As regards this clone: Lacking the conserved final phenylalanine or tryptophan, this CDR3 likely reflects a read error. No DNA is shown, since the ends of the CDR3 on it are uncertain; the CDR3 is the one TCRdb lists. The chain joins TRBV28 to TRBJ2-5; whether TRBD1, the table's D call, matches the DNA was not checked. Germline V gene sequence: CDR1 MDHEN, CDR2 SYDVKM. The CDR3 contains 10 residues when both ends are counted. The CDR3: CASSFPQDNG.

This clone came up many times. The rearrangement links TRBV14 to TRBJ2-3; D not certain. Trimming removed 1 base at V and 3 bases at J, with 11 bases between. The CDR3 is 15 amino acids. Looked up from germline, CDR1 is SGHDN and CDR2 is FVKESK. The CDR3: CASSQGAASTDTQYF. The CDR3 DNA follows: TGTGCCAGCAGCCAAGGGGCAGCTTCTACAGATACGCAGTATTTT. Variable domain in full (rest from reference TRBV14 and TRBJ2-3): EAGVTQFPSHSVIEKGQTVTLRCDPISGHDNLYWYRRVMGKEIKFLLHFVKESKQDESGMPNNRFLAERTGGTYSTLKVQPAELEDSGVYFCASSQGAASTDTQYFGPGTRLTVL.

This clone showed up just a few times. The chain is built from TRBV12-3 or TRBV12-4 and TRBJ1-2, with a possible D match to TRBD1 (5 bases). V lost 8 bases and J 0 bases, leaving 13 bases between the germline ends. CDR3 length equals 14 residues. The CDR3 protein is CASGGQGANYGYTF. DNA of the CDR3: TGTGCCAGCGGTGGTCAGGGCGCTAACTATGGCTACACCTTC.

This clone has a count of ten or more. The J gene is TRBJ2-1, the V gene TRBV7-8; 13 positions agree with TRBD2. There are 19 residues in the CDR3. V trimming: 5 bases; J trimming: 6 bases; junction bases outside the gene matches: 16. The V gene's germline CDR1 is SGHVS and CDR2 FQNEAQ. CDR3 in amino acids: CASSRRWTSGSVKVNEQFF. CDR3 DNA sequence: TGTGCCAGCAGCCGAAGGTGGACTAGCGGGAGTGTAAAGGTCAATGAGCAGTTCTTC.